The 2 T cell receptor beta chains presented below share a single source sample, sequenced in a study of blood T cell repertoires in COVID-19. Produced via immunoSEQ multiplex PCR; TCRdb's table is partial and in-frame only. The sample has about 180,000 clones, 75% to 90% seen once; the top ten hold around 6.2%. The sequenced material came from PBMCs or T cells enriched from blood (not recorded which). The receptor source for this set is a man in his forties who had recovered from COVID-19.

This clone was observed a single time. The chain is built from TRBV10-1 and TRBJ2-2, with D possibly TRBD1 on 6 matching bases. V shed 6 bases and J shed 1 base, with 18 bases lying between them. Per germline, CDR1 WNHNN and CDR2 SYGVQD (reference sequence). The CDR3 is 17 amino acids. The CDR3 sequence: CASSPAQGIGNTGELFF. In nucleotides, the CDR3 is TGCGCCAGCAGCCCCGCGCAGGGGATAGGGAACACCGGGGAGCTGTTTTTT.

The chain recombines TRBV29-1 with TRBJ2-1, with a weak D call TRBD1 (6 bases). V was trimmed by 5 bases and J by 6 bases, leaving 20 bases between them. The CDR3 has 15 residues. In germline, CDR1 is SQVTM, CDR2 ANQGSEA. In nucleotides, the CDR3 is TGCAGCGTTCCCCGACAGGACCCGTTCGCCAATGAGCAGTTCTTC. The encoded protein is CSVPRQDPFANEQFF.